One and the same sample provided the 21 T cell receptor beta chains below, sequenced in a study of Ad26.COV2.S vaccination and SARS-CoV-2 variants. Stated treatment: over 15 received Ad26.COV2.S at low or high dose, single or two shots; roughly five received placebo; per-sample allocation not given. Sampling was done on day 63 after the first vaccine or placebo injection. TCRdb's table, derived via immunoSEQ multiplex PCR, lists solely in-frame clones and lacks some. Among some 340,000 clones listed, around four fifths were seen once. The sample here was peripheral blood, taken in a trial of Ad26.COV2.S vaccine versus placebo. The receptors originated from a person between 18 and 65 years old who received the Ad26.COV2.S COVID-19 vaccine or a placebo.

The CDR3, as DNA: TGTGCCAGCAGCCAAGACCGACAGGGCCCGGGAGATACGCAGTATTTT. It yields the protein CASSQDRQGPGDTQYF. The chain has TRBV14 and TRBJ2-3; 7 nucleotides align to TRBD1. Losses at the gene ends were 0 bases for V and 5 bases for J; bases not matched to a gene: 8. This CDR3 comprises 16 residues. Germline V gives CDR1 SGHDN, CDR2 FVKESK.

The V gene is TRBV5-1, the J gene TRBJ2-2; D could derive from TRBD1 or TRBD2 (5 bases each). The CDR3 is 15 amino acids. Trimming left V 5 bases short and J 6 bases short, with 17 bases between. Germline V gives CDR1 SGHRS, CDR2 YFSETQ. The CDR3 loop reads CASSRRDPRAGELFF. The DNA of the CDR3 is TGCGCCAGCAGTCGCCGGGACCCGAGGGCCGGGGAGCTGTTTTTT.

The chain uses TRBV3-1 (or the pseudogene TRBV3-2) and TRBJ1-2; tentatively, D is TRBD1 (6 bases). The germline CDR1 and CDR2 sequences are LGHDT and YNNKEL (reference sequence). Trimming removed 1 base at V and 2 bases at J, with 11 bases between. This CDR3 contains 15 residues. The CDR3 sequence is CASSQVFGQNYGYTF. The CDR3 coding sequence is TGTGCCAGCAGCCAAGTATTTGGACAGAACTATGGCTACACCTTC.

The V call is TRBV5-1, the J call TRBJ1-2; D is perhaps TRBD1 (6 bases). CDR3 size: 13 residues. Germline loops: CDR1 SGHRS, CDR2 YFSETQ. The V gene lost 2 bases and the J gene lost 4 bases, with 9 bases spanning the gap. In nucleotides, the CDR3 is TGCGCCAGCAGCTTTACAGGGCCCTATGGCTACACCTTC. This gives the protein CASSFTGPYGYTF. Combining the CDR3 with reference TRBV5-1 and TRBJ1-2 gives the whole variable domain KAGVTQTPRYLIKTRGQQVTLSCSPISGHRSVSWYQQTPGQGLQFLFEYFSETQRNKGNFPGRFSGRQFSNSRSEMNVSTLELGDSALYLCASSFTGPYGYTFGSGTRLTVV.

Only one count was recorded for this clone. The genes are TRBV11-2 and TRBJ1-2; no firm D call. Germline V lookup: CDR1 SGHAT, CDR2 FQNNGV. The ends were cut back, 1 base at V and 2 bases at J, with 8 bases in the middle. The CDR3 covers 14 residues. The CDR3 region is CASSLVVGNYGYTF. The CDR3 nucleotides read TGTGCCAGCAGCTTAGTCGTAGGGAACTATGGCTACACCTTC.

The chain uses TRBV28 and TRBJ1-1; the D is unclear. Germline lookup yields CDR1 MDHEN and CDR2 SYDVKM. The CDR3 covers 13 residues. V was pared by 3 bases and J by 3 bases, with 8 bases between. The CDR3 loop reads CASSLNIHTEAFF. In nucleotides, the CDR3 is TGTGCCAGCAGTTTGAATATACACACTGAAGCTTTCTTT.

The V gene is TRBV10-1, the J gene TRBJ1-4; TRBD1 matches at 10 bases. CDR3 length: 16 amino acids. CDR1 and CDR2 from the germline V gene are WNHNN and SYGVQD (reference sequence). The V segment lost 6 bases and the J segment 10 bases; nucleotides outside the gene matches: 14. The CDR3 coding sequence is TGCGCCAGCAGACCCAGACAGGGGGCGTATTCGGGAAAACTGTTTTTT. This sequence encodes CASRPRQGAYSGKLFF.

The chain links TRBV6-5 to TRBJ1-1; D is unclear. CDR3 length: 13 amino acids. V was pared by 6 bases and J by 1 base, with 9 bases between. The germline V gene encodes CDR1 MNHEY and CDR2 SVGAGI. CDR3: CASRPGRNTEAFF. The DNA for the CDR3 is TGTGCCAGCAGGCCGGGCAGGAACACTGAAGCTTTCTTT.

J is TRBJ1-2 and V is TRBV10-3; perhaps TRBD1 as D (6 bases). The CDR3 length is 12 residues. Trimming pared 6 bases from V and 7 bases from J, leaving 12 bases between. Germline CDR1 ENHRY, CDR2 SYGVKD. For the CDR3, the DNA is TGTGCCATCAGCGATTGGACAGCTGGCTACACCTTC. This translates into CAISDWTAGYTF.

The chain has TRBV9 and TRBJ2-1; D may be TRBD1 or TRBD2 (5 bases each). The ends were cut back, 4 bases at V and 1 base at J, with 15 bases in the middle. Germline lookup yields CDR1 SGDLS and CDR2 YYNGEE. The CDR3 contains 16 residues. CDR3 coding DNA: TGTGCCAGCAGCCCTCAACGGGACCCATCCTACAATGAGCAGTTCTTC. Translating it yields CASSPQRDPSYNEQFF.

This clone came up a few times. The chain is built from TRBV29-1 and TRBJ1-5; 7 nucleotides agree with TRBD1. Germline V lookup: CDR1 SQVTM, CDR2 ANQGSEA. This CDR3 has 16 amino acids. After removal of 6 bases from V and 6 bases from J, the junction contained 17 bases not matched to a gene. CDR3 loop: CSVLPSDRALIQPQHF. In DNA form, the CDR3 reads TGCAGCGTCCTTCCGAGCGACAGGGCCTTAATTCAGCCCCAGCATTTT.

The sample holds a few counts of this clone. CDR3 region: CASSWADYEQYF. Written as DNA, the CDR3 is TGTGCCAGCTCCTGGGCTGATTACGAGCAGTACTTC. V is TRBV11-3 and J is TRBJ2-7; the D is unclear. Per germline, CDR1 SGHNT and CDR2 YENEEA. Trimming took off 8 bases at V and 4 bases at J, with 12 bases between the two ends. CDR3 length: 12 residues.

This clone was recorded once. V and J are TRBV6-5 and TRBJ1-3; D remains unclear. This CDR3 is built from 13 residues. Per germline, CDR1 MNHEY and CDR2 SVGAGI. With 3 bases removed from V and 5 bases from J, the gap between germline ends came to 8 bases. The CDR3 DNA follows: TGTGCCAGCAGTTATGACGGGAGAAACACCATATATTTT. Translation: CASSYDGRNTIYF.

The V and J genes are TRBV5-1 and TRBJ2-7; 9 bases are a match to TRBD1. From germline, CDR1 is SGHRS and CDR2 YFSETQ. This CDR3 has 16 amino acids. V trimming: 3 bases; J trimming: 0 bases; junction bases outside the gene matches: 7. The CDR3 bases are TGCGCCAGCAGCTATGGGACAGGGAGTAGCTCCTACGAGCAGTACTTC. It encodes CASSYGTGSSSYEQYF.

V usage is TRBV11-2 and J usage is TRBJ2-7, with no clear D. Germline V lookup: CDR1 SGHAT, CDR2 FQNNGV. Between the trimmed V and J ends, which lost 4 bases and 0 bases, there was a span of 16 bases. The CDR3 covers 16 residues. The CDR3 region is CASSSTPLSISYEQYF. The CDR3 bases are TGTGCCAGCAGCTCGACCCCATTAAGTATCTCCTACGAGCAGTACTTC. Looking up the rest from reference TRBV11-2 and TRBJ2-7 gives the full variable domain: EAGVAQSPRYKIIEKRQSVAFWCNPISGHATLYWYQQILGQGPKLLIQFQNNGVVDDSQLPKDRFSAERLKGVDSTLKIQPAKLEDSAVYLCASSSTPLSISYEQYFGPGTRLTVT.

The chain carries TRBV10-1 and TRBJ2-3, with D unclear. CDR1 and CDR2 from the germline V gene are WNHNN and SYGVQD (reference sequence). V was shortened by 0 bases and J by 2 bases, with 6 bases between the two germline ends. This CDR3 region has 14 residues. The CDR3: CASSESAYTDTQYF. The CDR3 DNA sequence: TGCGCCAGCAGTGAGTCGGCCTACACAGATACGCAGTATTTT.

This sequence joins TRBV14 and TRBJ1-2; D is ambiguous. Per germline, CDR1 SGHDN and CDR2 FVKESK. Between the trimmed V and J ends, which lost 1 base and 7 bases, there was a span of 7 bases. This CDR3 comprises 12 residues. The DNA of the CDR3 is TGTGCCAGCAGCCAAGCCAGTAGTGGCTACACCTTC. Its translation is CASSQASSGYTF.

The rearrangement uses TRBV6-5 and TRBJ1-2; TRBD1 might be the D (5 bases). Trimming removed 6 bases at V and 3 bases at J, with 11 bases between. Germline lookup yields CDR1 MNHEY and CDR2 SVGAGI. This CDR3 is built from 13 residues. Written as DNA, the CDR3 is TGTGCCAGCAGCCCCGGGGGTGACTATGGCTACACCTTC. Its protein is CASSPGGDYGYTF.

This clone has a single count. The chain uses TRBV5-1 and TRBJ1-5, with D uncertain. V dropped 4 bases and J dropped 5 bases, with 10 bases sitting between them. CDR1 is SGHRS and CDR2 is YFSETQ in the germline V gene. The CDR3 has 13 amino acids. The CDR3, as DNA: TGCGCCAGCAGCGTAGGGCTGGATCAGCCCCAGCATTTT. As protein: CASSVGLDQPQHF.

The chain links TRBV28 to TRBJ2-7; 10 bases are a match to TRBD2. Germline-derived CDR1 and CDR2 are MDHEN and SYDVKM. Unmatched junction bases numbered 7, after V lost 4 bases and J lost 7 bases. The CDR3 sequence is 14 residues long. The CDR3 DNA is TGTGCCAGCAGTTCTAGCGGGGGTCTGCGTGAGCAGTACTTC. Translated, it gives CASSSSGGLREQYF. Variable domain in full (rest from reference TRBV28 and TRBJ2-7): DVKVTQSSRYLVKRTGEKVFLECVQDMDHENMFWYRQDPGLGLRLIYFSYDVKMKEKGDIPEGYSVSREKKERFSLILESASTNQTSMYLCASSSSGGLREQYFGPGTRLTVT.

The genes are TRBV30 and TRBJ2-5; D might be TRBD1 or TRBD2, each matching 5 bases. The CDR3 is made up of 15 amino acids. Germline V gene lookup returns CDR1 GTSNPN and CDR2 SVGIG (reference sequence). Trimming removed 2 bases at V and 5 bases at J, with 18 bases between. As DNA, the CDR3 is TGTGCCTGGAGTAGAGGAGGACACGAGGCGGAGACCCAGTACTTC. It yields the protein CAWSRGGHEAETQYF.